This T cell receptor (beta chain) was observed in a study of T cell responses to AZD1222 COVID-19 vaccine. Study findings and constraints: At baseline, just five or six AZD1222 recipients tested seropositive. Females outnumbered males among donors, who were mostly white British; clonal diversity was possibly underestimated. The study found Spike-specific TCR breadth and depth rose after two AZD1222 doses.

TCRdb's table, derived via immunoSEQ multiplex PCR, lists solely in-frame clones and lacks some. Seen here are 100,000 or so clones, around nine tenths observed once, and the top ten hold 15%. Comments on this clone: The antigen remains unidentified.

The CDR3 covers 13 residues. V shed 6 bases and J shed 0 bases, with 8 bases lying between them. Germline V lookup: CDR1 MNHEY, CDR2 SVGAGI. The source material was peripheral blood, sampled on day 0 of AZD1222 vaccination. The chain recombines TRBV6-5 with TRBJ1-2; maybe TRBD1 (5 bases). The clonotype originates from an adult in good health. The CDR3 DNA is TGTGCCAGCAGAGACAGAGCTAACTATGGCTACACCTTC. Protein sequence: CASRDRANYGYTF.